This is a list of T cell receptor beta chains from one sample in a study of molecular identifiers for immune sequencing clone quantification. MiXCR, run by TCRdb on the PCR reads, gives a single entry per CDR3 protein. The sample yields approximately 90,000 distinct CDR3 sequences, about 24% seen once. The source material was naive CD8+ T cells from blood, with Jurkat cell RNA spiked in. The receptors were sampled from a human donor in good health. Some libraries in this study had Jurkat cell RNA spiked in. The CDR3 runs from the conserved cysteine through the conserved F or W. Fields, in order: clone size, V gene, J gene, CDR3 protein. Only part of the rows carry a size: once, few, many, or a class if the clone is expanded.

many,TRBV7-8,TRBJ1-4,CASSLVWAATNEKLFF
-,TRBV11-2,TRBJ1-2,CASSLVGSNYGYPF
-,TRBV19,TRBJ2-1,CASSTPGGLAGGHEQFF
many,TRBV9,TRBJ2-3,CASSASSRDTQYF
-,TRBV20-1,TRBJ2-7,CSASPGLAARTYEQYF
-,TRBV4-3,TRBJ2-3,CASSQGTSGMGTDTQYF
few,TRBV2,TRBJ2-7,CASRGTASSYEQYF
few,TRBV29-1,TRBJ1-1,CAGGGGEVNTEAFF
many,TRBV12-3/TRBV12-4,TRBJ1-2,CASSFFRTDDYGYTF
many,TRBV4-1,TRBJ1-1,CASSQNRGWTEAFF
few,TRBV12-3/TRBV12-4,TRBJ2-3,CAGTPGLTDTQYF
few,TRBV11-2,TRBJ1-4,CASGPGGGEKLFF
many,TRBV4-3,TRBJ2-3,CASSQDSSGRGEDTQYF
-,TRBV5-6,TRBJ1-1,CASSSRRGRGNTEAFF
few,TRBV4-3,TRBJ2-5,CASSPGYPGETQYF
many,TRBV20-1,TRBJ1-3,CSARQDRSSGNTIYF
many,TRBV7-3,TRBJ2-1,CASSLVLADYNEQFF
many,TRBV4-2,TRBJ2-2,CASSLGSNTGELFF
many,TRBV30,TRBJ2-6,CAWSPGLSGANVLTF
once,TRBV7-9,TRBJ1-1,CASSQLPGGMSTEAFF
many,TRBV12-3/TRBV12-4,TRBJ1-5,CASSLGTGSNQPQHF
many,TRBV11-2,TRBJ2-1,CASSTGLAGVDEQFF
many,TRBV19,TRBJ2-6,CASSIGGSGANVLTF
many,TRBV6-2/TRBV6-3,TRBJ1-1,CASSYPTTVPMNTEAFF
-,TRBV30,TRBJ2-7,CAWSIGGVYEQYF
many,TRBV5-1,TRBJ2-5,CASSVGTGAGETQYF
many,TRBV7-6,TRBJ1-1,CASSLGTVMNTEAFF
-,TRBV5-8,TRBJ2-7,CASSTYLVGGFSHEQYF
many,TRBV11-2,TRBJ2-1,CASSLDGTGGIPPLYEQFF
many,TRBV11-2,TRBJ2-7,CASSLGPRGASYEQYF
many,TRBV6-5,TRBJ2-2,CASSYSITGELFF
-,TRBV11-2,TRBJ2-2,CASPGHRNTGELFF
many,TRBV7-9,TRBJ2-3,CASSLLGTGRASDTQYF
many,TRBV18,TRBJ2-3,CASSPTGIKGSHTDTQYF
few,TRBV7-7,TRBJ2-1,CASSSDRADNEQFF
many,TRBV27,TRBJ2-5,CASSSGGRAGETQYF